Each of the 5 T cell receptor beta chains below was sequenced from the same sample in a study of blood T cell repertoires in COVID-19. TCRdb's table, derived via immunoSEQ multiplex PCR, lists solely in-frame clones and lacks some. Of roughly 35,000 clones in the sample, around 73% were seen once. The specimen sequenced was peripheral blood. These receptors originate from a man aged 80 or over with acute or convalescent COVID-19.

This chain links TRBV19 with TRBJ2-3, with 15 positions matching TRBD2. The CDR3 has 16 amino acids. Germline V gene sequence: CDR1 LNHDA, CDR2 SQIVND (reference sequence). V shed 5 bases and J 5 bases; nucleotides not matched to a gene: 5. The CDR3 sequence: CASSSGLAGGQDTQYF. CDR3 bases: TGTGCCAGTAGTTCCGGACTAGCGGGGGGGCAAGATACGCAGTATTTT.

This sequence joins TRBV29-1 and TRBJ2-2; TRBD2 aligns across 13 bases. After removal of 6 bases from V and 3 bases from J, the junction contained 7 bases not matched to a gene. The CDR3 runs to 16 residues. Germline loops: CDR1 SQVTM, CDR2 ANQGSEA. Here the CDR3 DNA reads TGCAGCGTCGCACTAGCGGGGGGGCATTACACCGGGGAGCTGTTTTTT. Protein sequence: CSVALAGGHYTGELFF.

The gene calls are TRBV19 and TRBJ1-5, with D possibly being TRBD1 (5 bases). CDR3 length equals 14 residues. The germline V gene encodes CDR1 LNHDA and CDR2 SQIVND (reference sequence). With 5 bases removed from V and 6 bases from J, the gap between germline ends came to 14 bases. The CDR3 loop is CASSYGPGGQPQHF. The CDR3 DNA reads TGTGCCAGTAGTTATGGTCCCGGGGGTCAGCCCCAGCATTTT.

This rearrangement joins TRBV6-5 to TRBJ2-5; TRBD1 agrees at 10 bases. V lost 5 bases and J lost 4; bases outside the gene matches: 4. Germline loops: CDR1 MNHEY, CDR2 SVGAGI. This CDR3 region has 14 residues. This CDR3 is CASSPDRGPETQYF. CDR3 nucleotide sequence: TGTGCCAGCAGTCCTGACAGGGGGCCAGAGACCCAGTACTTC.

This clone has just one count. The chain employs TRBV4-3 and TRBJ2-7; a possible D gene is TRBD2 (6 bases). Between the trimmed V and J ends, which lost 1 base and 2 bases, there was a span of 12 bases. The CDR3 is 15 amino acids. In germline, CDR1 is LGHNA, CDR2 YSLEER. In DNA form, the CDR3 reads TGCGCCAGCAGCCAAGTTTCGGGAGCGGCCTACGAGCAGTACTTC. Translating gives CASSQVSGAAYEQYF.